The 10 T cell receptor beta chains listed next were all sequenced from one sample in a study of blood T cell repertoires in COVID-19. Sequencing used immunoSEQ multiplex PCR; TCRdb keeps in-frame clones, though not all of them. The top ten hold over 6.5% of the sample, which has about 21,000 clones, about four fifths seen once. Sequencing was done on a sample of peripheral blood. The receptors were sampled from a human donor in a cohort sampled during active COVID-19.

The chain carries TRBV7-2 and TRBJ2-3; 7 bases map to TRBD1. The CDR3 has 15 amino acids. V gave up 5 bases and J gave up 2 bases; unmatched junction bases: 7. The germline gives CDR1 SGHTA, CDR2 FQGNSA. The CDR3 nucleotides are TGTGCCAGCAGCCTCAGGGGGTTCCTCACAGATACGCAGTATTTT. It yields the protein CASSLRGFLTDTQYF.

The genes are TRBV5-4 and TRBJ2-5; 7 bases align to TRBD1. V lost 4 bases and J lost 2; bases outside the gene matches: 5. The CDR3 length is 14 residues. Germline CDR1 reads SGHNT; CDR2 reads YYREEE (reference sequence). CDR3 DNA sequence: TGTGCCAGCAGCCCTACAGGGGATCAAGAGACCCAGTACTTC. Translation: CASSPTGDQETQYF.

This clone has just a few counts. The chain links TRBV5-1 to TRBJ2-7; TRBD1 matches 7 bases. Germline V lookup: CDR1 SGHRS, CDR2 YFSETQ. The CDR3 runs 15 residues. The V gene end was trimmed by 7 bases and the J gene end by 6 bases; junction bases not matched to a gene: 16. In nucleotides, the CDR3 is TGCGCCAGCCAGCAAAGCCAAACAGGGGCCGGCGAGCAGTACTTC. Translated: CASQQSQTGAGEQYF.

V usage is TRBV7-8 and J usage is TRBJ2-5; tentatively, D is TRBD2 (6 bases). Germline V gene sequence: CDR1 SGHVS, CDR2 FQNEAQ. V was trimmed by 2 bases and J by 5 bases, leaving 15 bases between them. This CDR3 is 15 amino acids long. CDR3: CASSLRGLPVETQYF. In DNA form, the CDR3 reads TGTGCCAGCAGCTTACGGGGACTGCCAGTGGAGACCCAGTACTTC.

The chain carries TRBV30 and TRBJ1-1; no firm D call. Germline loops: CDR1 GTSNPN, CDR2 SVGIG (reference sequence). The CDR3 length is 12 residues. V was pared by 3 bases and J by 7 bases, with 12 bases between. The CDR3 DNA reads TGTGCCTGGAGGCTCGGAGGAAATGAAGCTTTCTTT. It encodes CAWRLGGNEAFF.

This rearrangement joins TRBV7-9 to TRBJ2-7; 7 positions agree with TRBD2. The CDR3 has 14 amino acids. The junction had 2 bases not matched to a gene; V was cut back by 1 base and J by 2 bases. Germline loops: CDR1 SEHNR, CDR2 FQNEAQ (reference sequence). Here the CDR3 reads CASSLETSPYEQYF. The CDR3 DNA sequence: TGTGCCAGCAGCTTAGAGACTAGCCCCTACGAGCAGTACTTC.

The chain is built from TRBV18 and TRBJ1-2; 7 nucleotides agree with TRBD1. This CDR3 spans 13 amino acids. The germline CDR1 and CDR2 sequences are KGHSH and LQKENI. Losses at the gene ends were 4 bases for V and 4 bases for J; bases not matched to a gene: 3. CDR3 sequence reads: CASSQDRIYGYTF. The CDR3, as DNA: TGTGCCAGCTCACAGGACAGGATCTATGGCTACACCTTC. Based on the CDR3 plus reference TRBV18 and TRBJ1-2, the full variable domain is NAGVMQNPRHLVRRRGQEARLRCSPMKGHSHVYWYRQLPEEGLKFMVYLQKENIIDESGMPKERFSAEFPKEGPSILRIQQVVRGDSAAYFCASSQDRIYGYTFGSGTRLTVV.

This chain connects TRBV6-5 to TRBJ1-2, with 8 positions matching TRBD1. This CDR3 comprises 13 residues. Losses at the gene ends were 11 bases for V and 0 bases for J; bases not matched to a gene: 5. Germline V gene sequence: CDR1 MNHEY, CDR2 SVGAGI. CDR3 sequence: CALTGGSNYGYTF. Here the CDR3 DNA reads TGTGCCCTAACAGGGGGTTCTAACTATGGCTACACCTTC.

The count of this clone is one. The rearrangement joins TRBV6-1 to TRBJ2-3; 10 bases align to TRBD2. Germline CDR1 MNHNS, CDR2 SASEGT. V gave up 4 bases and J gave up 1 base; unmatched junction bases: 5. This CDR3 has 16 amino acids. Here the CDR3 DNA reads TGTGCCAGCAGTGGGGGACTAGCGCCCGGCACAGATACGCAGTATTTT. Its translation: CASSGGLAPGTDTQYF.

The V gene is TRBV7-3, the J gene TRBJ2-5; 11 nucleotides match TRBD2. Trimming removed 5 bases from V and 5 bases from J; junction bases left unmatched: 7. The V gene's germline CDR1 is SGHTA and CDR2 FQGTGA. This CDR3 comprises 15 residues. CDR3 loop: CASSVTSGGYETQYF. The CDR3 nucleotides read TGTGCCAGCAGCGTCACTAGCGGGGGATACGAGACCCAGTACTTC.